This entry describes one T cell receptor (beta chain). By frequency, this clonotype is medium-sized (0.01 to 0.1%), with no count recorded. Its antigen specificity is not known. The sample belongs to a study of CD8 T cells in cerebrospinal fluid in Alzheimer's disease (dated by TCRdb to the early 2020s). Study-level background: CSF T cell clonal expansion was assessed with two single-cell approaches: plate-based nested PCR sequencing and droplet-based sequencing. Whether clonally expanded T cells were present in cerebrospinal fluid from healthy elderly individuals and from patients with neurodegenerative disease was tested. In the droplet-based CSF analysis comparing patients with controls, there were about nine healthy controls (10,876 cells) and about nine patients with MCI or Alzheimer's disease (approximately 10,000 cells). A total of 25 or so samples were covered by the CSF gene-expression analysis, which included Parkinson's disease patients. On the study overall, not on this receptor specifically: The authors warned that finding EBV-specific TCRs in CSF does not prove a causal connection between EBV and Alzheimer's disease. In patients with MCI or Alzheimer's disease, the biggest CSF clone accounted for a larger percentage of TCRs than in controls. The EBV-specific clones were neither the most highly expanded clones nor enriched among patients. Only samples with detectable clones (11 healthy, 5 MCI, 5 AD, 6 PD) were included in the overall clonality comparison. In pooled data, a highly expanded clone (at least 3% of TCRs) occurred in 1 of 10 healthy subjects versus most of the 6 Alzheimer's patients.

None of the participants had acute infectious disease, and every participant was in good physical condition. Live CSF cells for droplet-based sequencing were sorted with a live/dead marker. CSF was obtained by lumbar puncture, and immune cells were pelleted by centrifugation at 300g. Each CSF sample was checked for red blood cells, and any sample showing blood contamination was excluded. CSF cells were cryopreserved in freezing medium, frozen at -80 degrees C overnight, and then transferred to liquid nitrogen for storage. Before analysis, CSF samples were stored for less than seven months. Library creation used 10x single-cell sequencing. CSF cells were profiled with 10X Genomics single-cell V(D)J and 5' gene-expression libraries. An Illumina NextSeq550 was used to sequence CSF single-cell TCR libraries. The authors processed their data as follows. V(D)J reads were aligned to the vdj-GRCh38 alts ensemble 2.0.0 reference and processed with the Cell Ranger vdj pipeline. Clonotypes were defined as cell barcodes sharing the same set of productive CDR3 nucleotide sequences. To link clonality with transcriptional profiles, clonotype information was added to the Seurat v3.0 gene-expression metadata. Any CSF cell with more than 1,800 genes, more than 7,500 UMIs or more than 10% mitochondrial reads was removed. CDR3-beta sequences were compared against VDJdb to identify TCRs with known antigen specificity. The network analysis of clone sharing was performed with the R package qgraph and was limited to TCRs that had complete alpha and beta chains. TCRdb reprocessed the reads, so every CDR3 protein sequence counts as one entry and DNA is not shown. Here the V and J calls rest on TCRdb's processing, not on the authors' analysis. The table held for this sample gives about a thousand distinct CDR3 sequences. Of the sample, approximately 15% falls within the top ten clones.

Via the germline V gene, CDR1 is SQVTM and CDR2 ANQGSEA. The CDR3 contains 13 residues, cysteine and phenylalanine counted. The DNA sequence is not available. This receptor was identified in a human donor in good health. Sequenced: cerebrospinal fluid. Rearrangement joined TRBV29-1 to TRBJ2-1; without DNA, the TCRdb call of TRBD2 cannot be checked. The CDR3 here reads CSVGLAVDNEQFF.